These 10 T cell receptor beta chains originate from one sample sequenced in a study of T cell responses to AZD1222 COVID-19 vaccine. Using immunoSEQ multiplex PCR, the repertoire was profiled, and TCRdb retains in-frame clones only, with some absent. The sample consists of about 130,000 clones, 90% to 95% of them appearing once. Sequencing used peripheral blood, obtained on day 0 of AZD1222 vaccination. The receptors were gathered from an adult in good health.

The CDR3 region is CASSYSGFAYNEQFF. In nucleotides, the CDR3 is TGTGCCAGCAGTTACAGTGGATTCGCCTACAATGAGCAGTTCTTC. The rearrangement joins TRBV6-2 or TRBV6-3 to TRBJ2-1; D call uncertain. There are 15 residues in the CDR3. The germline V gene has CDR1 MNHEY and CDR2 SVGEGT. V was pared by 2 bases and J by 2 bases, with 10 bases between.

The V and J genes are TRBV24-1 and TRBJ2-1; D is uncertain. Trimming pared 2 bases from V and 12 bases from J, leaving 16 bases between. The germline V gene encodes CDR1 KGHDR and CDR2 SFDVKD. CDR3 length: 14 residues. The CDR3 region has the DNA TGTGCCACCAGTGATTCAGGCCCACTCGTGCCGCAGTTCTTC. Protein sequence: CATSDSGPLVPQFF.

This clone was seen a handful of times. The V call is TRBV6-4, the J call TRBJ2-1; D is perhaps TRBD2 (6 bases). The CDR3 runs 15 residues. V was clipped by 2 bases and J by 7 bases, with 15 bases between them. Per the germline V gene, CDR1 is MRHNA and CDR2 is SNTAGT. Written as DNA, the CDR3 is TGTGCCAGCAGTGACGGGGGGAAAGGAGGTAATGAGCAGTTCTTC. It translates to CASSDGGKGGNEQFF.

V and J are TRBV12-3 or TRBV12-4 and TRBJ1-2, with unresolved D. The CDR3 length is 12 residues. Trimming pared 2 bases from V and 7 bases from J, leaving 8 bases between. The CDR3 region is CASSLFPGGYTF. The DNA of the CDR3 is TGTGCCAGCAGTTTATTTCCCGGTGGCTACACCTTC.

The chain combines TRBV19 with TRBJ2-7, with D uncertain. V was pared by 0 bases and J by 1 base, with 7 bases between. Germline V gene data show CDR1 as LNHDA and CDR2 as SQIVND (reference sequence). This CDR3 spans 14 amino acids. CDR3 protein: CASSIEVRSYEQYF. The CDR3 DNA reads TGTGCCAGTAGTATAGAAGTCAGATCCTACGAGCAGTACTTC.

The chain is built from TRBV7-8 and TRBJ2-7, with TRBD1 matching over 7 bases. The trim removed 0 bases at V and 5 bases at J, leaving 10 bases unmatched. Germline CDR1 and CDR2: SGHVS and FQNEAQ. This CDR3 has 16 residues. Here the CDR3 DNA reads TGTGCCAGCAGCTTAGCAACCAGGGGGTATATGGACGAGCAGTACTTC. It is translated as CASSLATRGYMDEQYF.

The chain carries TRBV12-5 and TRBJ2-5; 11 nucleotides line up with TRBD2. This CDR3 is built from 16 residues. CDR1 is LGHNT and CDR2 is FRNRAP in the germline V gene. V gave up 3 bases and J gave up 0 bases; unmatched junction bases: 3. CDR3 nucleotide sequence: TGTGCTAGTGGTTTCGGGACTAGCGGTTACCAAGAGACCCAGTACTTC. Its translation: CASGFGTSGYQETQYF.

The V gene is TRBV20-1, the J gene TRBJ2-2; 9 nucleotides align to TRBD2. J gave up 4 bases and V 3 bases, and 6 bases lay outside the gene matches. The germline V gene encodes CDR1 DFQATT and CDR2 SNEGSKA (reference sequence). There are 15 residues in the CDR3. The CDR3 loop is CSASAGGPSTGELFF. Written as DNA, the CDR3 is TGCAGTGCTAGTGCGGGAGGGCCCAGCACCGGGGAGCTGTTTTTT.

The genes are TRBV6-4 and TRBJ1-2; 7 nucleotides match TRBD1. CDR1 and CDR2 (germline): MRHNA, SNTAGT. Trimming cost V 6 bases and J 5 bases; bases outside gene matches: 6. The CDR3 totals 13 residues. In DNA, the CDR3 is TGTGCCAGCAGCATGTACAGGGGTTATGGCTACACCTTC. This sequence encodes CASSMYRGYGYTF.

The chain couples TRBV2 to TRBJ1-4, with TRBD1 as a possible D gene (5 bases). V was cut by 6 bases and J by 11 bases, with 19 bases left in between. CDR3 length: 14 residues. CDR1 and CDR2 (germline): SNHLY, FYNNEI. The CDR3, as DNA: TGTGCCAGCAGGGCGGACGTGGGGCGGCAGAAACTGTTTTTT. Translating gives CASRADVGRQKLFF.